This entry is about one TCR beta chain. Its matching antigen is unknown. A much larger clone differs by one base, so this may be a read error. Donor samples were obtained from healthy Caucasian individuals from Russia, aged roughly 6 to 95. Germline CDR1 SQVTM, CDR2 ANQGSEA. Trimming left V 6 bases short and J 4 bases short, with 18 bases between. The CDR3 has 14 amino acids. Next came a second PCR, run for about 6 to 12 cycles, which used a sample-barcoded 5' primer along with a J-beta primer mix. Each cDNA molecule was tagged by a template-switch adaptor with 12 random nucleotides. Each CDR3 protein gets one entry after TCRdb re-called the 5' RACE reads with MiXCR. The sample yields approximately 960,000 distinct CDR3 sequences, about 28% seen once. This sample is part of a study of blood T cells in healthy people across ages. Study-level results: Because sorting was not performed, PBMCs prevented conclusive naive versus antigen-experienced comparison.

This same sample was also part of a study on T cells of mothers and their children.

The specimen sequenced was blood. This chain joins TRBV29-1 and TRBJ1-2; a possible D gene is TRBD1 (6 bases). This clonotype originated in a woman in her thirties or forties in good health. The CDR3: CSVDGQSGSYGYTF. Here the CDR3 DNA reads TGCAGCGTGGACGGACAGTCAGGAAGCTATGGCTACACCTTC.